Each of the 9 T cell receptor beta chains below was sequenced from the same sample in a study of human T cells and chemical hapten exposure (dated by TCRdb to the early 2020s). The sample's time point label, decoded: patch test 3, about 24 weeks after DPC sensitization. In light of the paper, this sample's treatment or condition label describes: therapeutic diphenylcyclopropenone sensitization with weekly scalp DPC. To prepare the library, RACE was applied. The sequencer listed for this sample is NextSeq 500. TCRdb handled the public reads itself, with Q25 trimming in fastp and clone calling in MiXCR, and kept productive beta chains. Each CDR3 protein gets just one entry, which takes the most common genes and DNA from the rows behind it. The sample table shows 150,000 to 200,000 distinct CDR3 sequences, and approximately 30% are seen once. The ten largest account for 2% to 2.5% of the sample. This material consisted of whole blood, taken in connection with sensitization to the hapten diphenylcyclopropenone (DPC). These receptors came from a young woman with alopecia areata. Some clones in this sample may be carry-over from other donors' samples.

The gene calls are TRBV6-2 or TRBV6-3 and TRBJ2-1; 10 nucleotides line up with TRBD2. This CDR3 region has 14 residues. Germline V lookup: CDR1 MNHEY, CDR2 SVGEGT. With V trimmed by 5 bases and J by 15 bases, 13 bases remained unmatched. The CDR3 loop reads CASSTSSSGGSGFF. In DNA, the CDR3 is TGTGCCAGCAGTACGTCCTCTAGCGGGGGAAGCGGGTTCTTC.

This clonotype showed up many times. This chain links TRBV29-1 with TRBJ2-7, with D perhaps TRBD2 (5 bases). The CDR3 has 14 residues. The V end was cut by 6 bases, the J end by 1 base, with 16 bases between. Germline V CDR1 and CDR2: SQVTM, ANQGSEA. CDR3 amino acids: CSVQRLPVSYEQYF. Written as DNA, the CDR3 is TGCAGCGTACAAAGACTACCCGTATCCTACGAGCAGTACTTC.

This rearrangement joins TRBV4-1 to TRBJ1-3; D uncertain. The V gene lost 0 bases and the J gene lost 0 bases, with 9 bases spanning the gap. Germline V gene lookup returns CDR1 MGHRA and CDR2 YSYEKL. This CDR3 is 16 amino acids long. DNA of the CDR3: TGCGCCAGCAGCCAAGATTGGTCGGTCTCTGGAAACACCATATATTTT. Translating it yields CASSQDWSVSGNTIYF.

CDR3 amino acids: CASSLTPGVRGDEQFF. Written as DNA, the CDR3 is TGTGCCAGCAGCCTTACCCCCGGGGTGCGAGGGGATGAGCAGTTCTTC. This chain joins TRBV7-6 and TRBJ2-1; the D gene could be TRBD1 or TRBD2 (5 bases each). This CDR3 comprises 16 residues. Germline V CDR1 and CDR2: SGHVS, FNYEAQ. The V gene lost 5 bases and the J gene lost 8 bases, with 22 bases spanning the gap.

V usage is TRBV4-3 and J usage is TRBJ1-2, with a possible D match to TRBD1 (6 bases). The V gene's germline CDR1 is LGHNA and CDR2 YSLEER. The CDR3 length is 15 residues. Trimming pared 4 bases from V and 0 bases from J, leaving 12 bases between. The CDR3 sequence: CASSLERTANYGYTF. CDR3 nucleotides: TGCGCCAGCAGCCTAGAGAGGACAGCTAACTATGGCTACACCTTC.

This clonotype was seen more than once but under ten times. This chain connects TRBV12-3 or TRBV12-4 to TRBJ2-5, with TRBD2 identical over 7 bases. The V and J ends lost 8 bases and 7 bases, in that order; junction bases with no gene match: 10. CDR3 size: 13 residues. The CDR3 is CASSTGGSATQYF. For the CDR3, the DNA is TGTGCCAGCTCAACGGGGGGTTCAGCGACCCAGTACTTC.

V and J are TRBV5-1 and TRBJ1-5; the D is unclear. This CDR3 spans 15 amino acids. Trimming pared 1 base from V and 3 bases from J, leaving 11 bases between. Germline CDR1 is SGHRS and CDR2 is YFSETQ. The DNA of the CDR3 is TGCGCCAGCAGCTTGAGGCCAGGAGTCAATCAGCCCCAGCATTTT. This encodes CASSLRPGVNQPQHF.

The CDR3 region is CSAKTGHPDYEQYF. CDR3 coding DNA: TGCAGTGCAAAGACAGGGCACCCGGACTACGAGCAGTACTTC. V gene TRBV20-1 combines with J gene TRBJ2-7, with TRBD1 identical over 7 bases. The germline V gene encodes CDR1 DFQATT and CDR2 SNEGSKA (reference sequence). This CDR3 is 14 amino acids long. J was trimmed by 3 bases and V by 6 bases; bases with no gene match: 11.

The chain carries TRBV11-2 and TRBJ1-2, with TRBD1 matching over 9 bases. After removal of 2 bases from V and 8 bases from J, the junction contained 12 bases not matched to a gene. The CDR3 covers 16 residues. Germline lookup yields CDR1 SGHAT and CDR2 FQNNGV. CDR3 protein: CASSLTAQGAVRGYTF. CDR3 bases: TGTGCCAGCAGCTTAACCGCACAGGGGGCGGTTCGGGGCTACACCTTC.